Listed below are T cell receptor beta chains from one sample, sequenced in a study of regulatory T cells in long-lasting Graves disease. Each CDR3 protein gets one entry after TCRdb re-called the multiplex PCR reads with MiXCR. This sample yields under 800,000 distinct CDR3 sequences, of which around 17% are seen a single time; around 19% belongs to the top ten. This same sample was also part of a study on T cells in Graves' hyperthyroidism and ophthalmopathy.

Sample: peripheral blood mononuclear cells (PBMCs), taken at new diagnosis, from a patient treated with antithyroid drugs. The source is a woman aged 30 to 39 with Graves disease. The CDR3 runs from the conserved cysteine through the conserved F or W. The D gene is left open where the match is weak. Size tells how often a clone was seen (once, few, many) or the class of an expanded clone, and some rows leave it out.

abundance: many
v_gene: TRBV28
d_gene: -
j_gene: TRBJ1-6
CDR3aa: CASSLGSTYNSPLHF
CDR3nt: TGTGCCAGCAGTTTGGGGTCTACTTATAATTCACCCCTCCACTTT

abundance: -
v_gene: TRBV7-2
d_gene: TRBD1
j_gene: TRBJ2-3
CDR3aa: CASSFGQGPDTQYF
CDR3nt: TGCGCCAGCAGCTTTGGACAGGGACCAGATACGCAGTATTTT

abundance: many
v_gene: TRBV6-1
d_gene: -
j_gene: TRBJ1-2
CDR3aa: CASSERNGYTF
CDR3nt: TGTGCCAGCAGCGAAAGAAATGGCTACACCTTC

abundance: -
v_gene: TRBV19
d_gene: -
j_gene: TRBJ2-7
CDR3aa: CATQGRLYEQYF
CDR3nt: TGTGCCACCCAGGGCAGACTCTACGAGCAGTACTTC

abundance: many
v_gene: TRBV12-3/TRBV12-4
d_gene: TRBD2
j_gene: TRBJ2-5
CDR3aa: CASSLVSGSETQYF
CDR3nt: TGTGCCAGCAGTTTAGTTAGCGGGAGTGAGACCCAGTACTTC

abundance: -
v_gene: TRBV6-1
d_gene: TRBD1
j_gene: TRBJ2-7
CDR3aa: CASRDTGGPFDEQYF
CDR3nt: TGTGCCAGCAGGGACACAGGGGGCCCTTTTGACGAGCAGTACTTC

abundance: many
v_gene: TRBV10-3
d_gene: -
j_gene: TRBJ2-7
CDR3aa: CAISESATGLGYEQYF
CDR3nt: TGTGCCATCAGTGAGTCGGCGACAGGCCTGGGCTACGAGCAGTACTTC

abundance: -
v_gene: TRBV29-1
d_gene: TRBD2
j_gene: TRBJ2-2
CDR3aa: CSAARGDNTGELFF
CDR3nt: TGCAGCGCCGCGCGGGGGGACAACACCGGGGAGCTGTTTTTT

abundance: many
v_gene: TRBV29-1
d_gene: TRBD1
j_gene: TRBJ1-4
CDR3aa: CSVHPQGANEKLFF
CDR3nt: TGCAGCGTCCACCCACAGGGGGCTAATGAAAAACTGTTTTTT

abundance: -
v_gene: TRBV7-3
d_gene: TRBD1
j_gene: TRBJ2-3
CDR3aa: CASSQLGQGGVDTQYF
CDR3nt: TGTGCCAGCAGCCAACTTGGACAGGGAGGTGTGGATACGCAGTATTTT

abundance: -
v_gene: TRBV5-1
d_gene: TRBD2
j_gene: TRBJ2-3
CDR3aa: CASSLGAGALPGYADTQYF
CDR3nt: TGCGCCAGCAGCTTGGGGGCGGGAGCACTACCTGGATATGCAGATACGCAGTATTTT

abundance: -
v_gene: TRBV12-3/TRBV12-4
d_gene: -
j_gene: TRBJ2-4
CDR3aa: CASSTGRNPYF
CDR3nt: TGTGCCAGCAGTACAGGACGTAACCCCTACTTC

abundance: many
v_gene: TRBV6-2/TRBV6-3
d_gene: -
j_gene: TRBJ2-7
CDR3aa: CASSYALVLEQYF
CDR3nt: TGTGCCAGCAGTTACGCACTAGTACTCGAGCAGTACTTC

abundance: many
v_gene: TRBV12-3/TRBV12-4
d_gene: -
j_gene: TRBJ2-7
CDR3aa: CASSYDSPYEQYF
CDR3nt: TGTGCCAGCAGTTATGACAGCCCCTACGAGCAGTACTTC

abundance: many
v_gene: TRBV7-2
d_gene: -
j_gene: TRBJ2-5
CDR3aa: CASSLVVGAGETQYF
CDR3nt: TGTGCCAGCAGCTTAGTAGTGGGGGCTGGAGAGACCCAGTACTTC

abundance: many
v_gene: TRBV9
d_gene: -
j_gene: TRBJ2-5
CDR3aa: CASSPGEETQYF
CDR3nt: TGTGCCAGCAGCCCGGGGGAAGAGACCCAGTACTTC

abundance: -
v_gene: TRBV7-9
d_gene: TRBD1
j_gene: TRBJ1-4
CDR3aa: CASRSGGNEKLFF
CDR3nt: TGTGCCAGCAGGTCAGGGGGGAATGAAAAACTGTTTTTT

abundance: many
v_gene: TRBV28
d_gene: -
j_gene: TRBJ2-1
CDR3aa: CASSLALENNEQFF
CDR3nt: TGTGCCAGCAGCTTGGCTCTCGAGAACAATGAGCAGTTCTTC

abundance: many
v_gene: TRBV28
d_gene: -
j_gene: TRBJ2-1
CDR3aa: CASRGEVPYNEQFF
CDR3nt: TGTGCCAGCAGGGGGGAGGTTCCCTACAATGAGCAGTTCTTC

abundance: -
v_gene: TRBV5-1
d_gene: TRBD1
j_gene: TRBJ2-2
CDR3aa: CASSLGQGAGNGELFF
CDR3nt: TGCGCCAGCAGCTTGGGACAGGGGGCCGGTAACGGGGAGCTGTTTTTT

abundance: -
v_gene: TRBV9
d_gene: TRBD2
j_gene: TRBJ2-2
CDR3aa: CASSPGVLAGVGDTGELFF
CDR3nt: TGTGCCAGCAGCCCCGGAGTCCTAGCGGGAGTAGGGGACACCGGGGAGCTGTTTTTT

abundance: -
v_gene: TRBV24-1
d_gene: -
j_gene: TRBJ2-1
CDR3aa: CATSDLGPPTYNEQFF
CDR3nt: TGTGCCACCAGTGACCTCGGACCGCCAACCTACAATGAGCAGTTCTTC

abundance: -
v_gene: TRBV4-1
d_gene: TRBD2
j_gene: TRBJ2-2
CDR3aa: CASSRETSGMAGELFF
CDR3nt: TGCGCCAGCAGCCGAGAGACTAGCGGGATGGCCGGGGAGCTGTTTTTT

abundance: many
v_gene: TRBV27
d_gene: -
j_gene: TRBJ2-2
CDR3aa: CASSHTFANTGELFF
CDR3nt: TGTGCCAGCAGTCACACGTTCGCGAACACCGGGGAGCTGTTTTTT

abundance: -
v_gene: TRBV10-3
d_gene: -
j_gene: TRBJ2-7
CDR3aa: CAISDGSTYEQYF
CDR3nt: TGTGCCATCAGCGACGGGTCAACCTACGAGCAGTACTTC

abundance: -
v_gene: TRBV7-9
d_gene: -
j_gene: TRBJ1-1
CDR3aa: CASSLGNLGGMNTEAFF
CDR3nt: TGTGCCAGCAGCTTAGGTAACCTAGGAGGAATGAACACTGAAGCTTTCTTT

abundance: many
v_gene: TRBV20-1
d_gene: TRBD2
j_gene: TRBJ2-5
CDR3aa: CSERVGLAGETQYF
CDR3nt: TGCAGTGAGCGGGTGGGACTAGCAGGAGAGACCCAGTACTTC

abundance: few
v_gene: TRBV19
d_gene: -
j_gene: TRBJ2-2
CDR3aa: CASSTGTVGELFF
CDR3nt: TGTGCCAGTAGTACGGGAACGGTCGGGGAGCTGTTTTTT

abundance: few
v_gene: TRBV29-1
d_gene: -
j_gene: TRBJ2-1
CDR3aa: CSVVPRWALSDYNEQFF
CDR3nt: TGCAGCGTTGTCCCCCGTTGGGCCCTTTCAGATTACAATGAGCAGTTCTTC

abundance: many
v_gene: TRBV28
d_gene: -
j_gene: TRBJ1-4
CDR3aa: CASSRGQSRGKLFF
CDR3nt: TGTGCCAGCAGCCGAGGACAGTCAAGGGGAAAACTGTTTTTT

abundance: many
v_gene: TRBV27
d_gene: -
j_gene: TRBJ2-7
CDR3aa: CASSVGQIYEQYF
CDR3nt: TGTGCCAGCAGTGTAGGACAGATCTACGAGCAGTACTTC

abundance: -
v_gene: TRBV5-5
d_gene: -
j_gene: TRBJ1-3
CDR3aa: CASSLAAAKWSGNTIYF
CDR3nt: TGTGCCAGCAGCTTGGCCGCAGCCAAGTGGTCTGGAAACACCATATATTTT

abundance: few
v_gene: TRBV20-1
d_gene: TRBD1
j_gene: TRBJ1-5
CDR3aa: CSLQGGTNQPQHF
CDR3nt: TGCAGCCTCCAGGGGGGGACCAATCAGCCCCAGCATTTT

abundance: many
v_gene: TRBV11-2
d_gene: -
j_gene: TRBJ2-7
CDR3aa: CASSLFQGPYEQYF
CDR3nt: TGTGCCAGCAGCTTATTTCAGGGGCCCTACGAGCAGTACTTC

abundance: once
v_gene: TRBV18
d_gene: -
j_gene: TRBJ2-1
CDR3aa: CASVKLPVLDNEQFF
CDR3nt: TGTGCCAGCGTTAAATTGCCGGTCCTCGACAATGAGCAGTTCTTC

abundance: many
v_gene: TRBV2
d_gene: -
j_gene: TRBJ2-3
CDR3aa: CASSDYDTQYF
CDR3nt: TGTGCCAGCAGTGATTATGATACGCAGTATTTT

abundance: -
v_gene: TRBV20-1
d_gene: TRBD2
j_gene: TRBJ2-1
CDR3aa: CSASHRLAGVHNEQFF
CDR3nt: TGCAGTGCCAGCCATAGACTAGCGGGAGTGCATAATGAGCAGTTCTTC

abundance: -
v_gene: TRBV5-1
d_gene: TRBD1
j_gene: TRBJ1-5
CDR3aa: CASSWGPGGGNQPQHF
CDR3nt: TGCGCCAGCAGCTGGGGCCCAGGGGGAGGCAATCAGCCCCAGCATTTT

abundance: -
v_gene: TRBV27
d_gene: -
j_gene: TRBJ2-7
CDR3aa: CASSNRAQGSYEQYF
CDR3nt: TGTGCCAGCAGTAACCGGGCCCAAGGCTCCTACGAGCAGTACTTC

abundance: -
v_gene: TRBV19
d_gene: -
j_gene: TRBJ2-2
CDR3aa: CASSYGAGNTGELFF
CDR3nt: TGTGCCAGTAGTTACGGGGCAGGGAACACCGGGGAGCTGTTTTTT

abundance: few
v_gene: TRBV27
d_gene: TRBD2
j_gene: TRBJ2-1
CDR3aa: CASSLLPFGLAGNNEQFF
CDR3nt: TGTGCCAGCAGTTTATTACCCTTCGGGCTAGCGGGAAACAATGAGCAGTTCTTC

abundance: many
v_gene: TRBV7-8
d_gene: -
j_gene: TRBJ2-1
CDR3aa: CASSLESMGAYNEQFF
CDR3nt: TGTGCCAGCAGCTTAGAATCGATGGGGGCCTACAATGAGCAGTTCTTC

abundance: many
v_gene: TRBV19
d_gene: TRBD1
j_gene: TRBJ2-5
CDR3aa: CASSFRTGTTQETQYF
CDR3nt: TGTGCCAGTAGTTTCAGGACAGGGACGACACAAGAGACCCAGTACTTC

abundance: -
v_gene: TRBV20-1
d_gene: -
j_gene: TRBJ2-1
CDR3aa: CSARDWASYNEQFF
CDR3nt: TGCAGTGCTAGAGATTGGGCCTCCTACAATGAGCAGTTCTTC

abundance: -
v_gene: TRBV2
d_gene: -
j_gene: TRBJ2-7
CDR3aa: CASIIRTLTYEQYF
CDR3nt: TGTGCCAGCATAATACGGACTCTAACCTACGAGCAGTACTTC

abundance: many
v_gene: TRBV28
d_gene: -
j_gene: TRBJ2-6
CDR3aa: CASGSSGANVLTF
CDR3nt: TGTGCCAGCGGTTCGTCTGGGGCCAACGTCCTGACTTTC

abundance: many
v_gene: TRBV2
d_gene: -
j_gene: TRBJ1-5
CDR3aa: CASRSNRAGQPQHF
CDR3nt: TGTGCCAGCAGATCCAACAGGGCGGGGCAGCCCCAGCATTTT

abundance: -
v_gene: TRBV24-1
d_gene: TRBD1
j_gene: TRBJ1-1
CDR3aa: CATCCDRANTEAFF
CDR3nt: TGTGCCACCTGTTGCGACAGGGCGAACACTGAAGCTTTCTTT